This T cell receptor (beta chain) emerged from a study of Ad26.COV2.S vaccination and SARS-CoV-2 variants. This CDR3 is 13 amino acids long. Between the trimmed V and J ends, which lost 1 base and 0 bases, there was a span of 4 bases. CDR1 is SGHAT and CDR2 is FQNNGV in the germline V gene. Here immunoSEQ multiplex PCR was the method, and the copy in TCRdb shows in-frame clones only, minus some. The data show approximately 360,000 clones, about four fifths seen once. Broader study findings: Using TCR breadth and depth analyses may have led to underestimated total T cell responses.

As for this clone: Its antigen is not known.

Treatment: roughly 19 received Ad26.COV2.S at low or high dose, single or two shots; 5 received placebo; per-sample allocation not given. Samples were taken on day 63 after the first vaccine or placebo injection. In Boston, an adult donor aged 18-55 years took part. This clonotype was sampled from a person aged 18 to 65 who received the Ad26.COV2.S COVID-19 vaccine or a placebo. Sample: peripheral blood, taken in a trial of Ad26.COV2.S vaccine versus placebo. The chain has TRBV11-2 and TRBJ2-7, with D hard to call. The CDR3 bases are TGTGCCAGCAGCTTAGGGTTCTCCTACGAGCAGTACTTC. Translated, it gives CASSLGFSYEQYF.